Sequencing of this T cell receptor beta chain was carried out in a study of T cell repertoires in aging, cancer and after chemotherapy. Overall study findings and caveats: In each cancer cohort, median generation probability increased across chemotherapy, suggesting thymic output rebounded.

TCR beta rearrangements were amplified from peripheral blood genomic DNA. The CDR3 runs 15 residues. With V trimmed by 6 bases and J by 4 bases, 6 bases remained unmatched. CDR1 is DFQATT and CDR2 is SNEGSKA in the germline V gene (reference sequence). Rearranged V-D-J TRB sequences were amplified with a mixed TRB-A/B primer pool. One entry per CDR3 protein results from TCRdb running MiXCR on the multiplex PCR reads. This sample has around 4,000 distinct CDR3 sequences, with around two fifths found just once. As for this clonotype: The antigen is undetermined.

The rearrangement uses TRBV20-1 and TRBJ2-1, with TRBD2 matching 13 bases. The source material was blood. This TCR was sampled from a human donor with a solid tumor. The CDR3 DNA sequence: TGCAGTGCCCAAGGACTAGCGGGAGAGTACAATGAGCAGTTCTTC. It yields the protein CSAQGLAGEYNEQFF.